This entry lists 26 T cell receptor beta chains sequenced from one sample in a study of T-cell reconstitution after alpha-beta-depleted transplantation in children. Unique molecular identifiers were built into the TCRbeta library. In TCRdb, the PCR reads were re-called with MiXCR into one record per CDR3 protein. The repertoire includes around 960,000 distinct CDR3 sequences, about 29% of them detected once, and over 25% sits in the top ten. Sequenced material: PBMCs, mostly from graft donor cells, taken 360 days after TCRalphabeta/CD19-depleted stem cell transplant. These receptors all stem from a boy less than two years old who had a stem cell transplant for SCID, so the T cells may come from the graft donor.

The CDR3 region has the DNA TGTGCCAGCAGCTTAGGATCGGGGACTAGCAATCAGCCCCAGCATTTT. Amino acid sequence: CASSLGSGTSNQPQHF. The chain is built from TRBV7-9 and TRBJ1-5; D might be TRBD1 (5 bases). The length of the CDR3 is 16 residues. V was shortened by 1 base and J by 0 bases, with 10 bases between the two germline ends. Germline CDR1 and CDR2: SEHNR and FQNEAQ (reference sequence).

The V and J genes are TRBV7-3 and TRBJ2-1; TRBD2 matches at 9 bases. V dropped 2 bases and J dropped 7; count of bases not matched to a gene: 6. Germline V CDR1 and CDR2: SGHTA, FQGTGA. The CDR3 contains 15 residues. The CDR3 bases are TGTGCCAGCAGCTTAGGAGCGGGGGGTACTAATGAGCAGTTCTTC. It encodes CASSLGAGGTNEQFF.

The sample holds a few counts of this clonotype. The chain employs TRBV29-1 and TRBJ2-5; D uncertain. V was clipped by 1 base and J by 5 bases, with 8 bases between them. CDR3 size: 12 residues. Germline lookup yields CDR1 SQVTM and CDR2 ANQGSEA. CDR3: CSVEVARETQYF. The CDR3, as DNA: TGCAGCGTTGAAGTTGCCCGGGAGACCCAGTACTTC. Full variable domain (rest looked up from reference TRBV29-1 and TRBJ2-5): SAVISQKPSRDICQRGTSLTIQCQVDSQVTMMFWYRQQPGQSLTLIATANQGSEATYESGFVIDKFPISRPNLTFSTLTVSNMSPEDSSIYLCSVEVARETQYFGPGTRLLVL.

This clonotype has ten or more counts. The chain couples TRBV11-1 to TRBJ2-1, with TRBD1 identical over 7 bases. CDR3 length: 18 amino acids. The J segment lost 0 bases and the V segment lost 5 bases, leaving 13 bases of the junction unmatched. Germline CDR1 and CDR2: SGHAT and FQDESV (reference sequence). The CDR3 here is CASSRGGTTLFSYNEQFF. The DNA for the CDR3 is TGTGCCAGCAGCAGAGGGGGCACAACGTTGTTCTCCTACAATGAGCAGTTCTTC. Using reference TRBV11-1 and TRBJ2-1 for the parts outside the CDR3, the full variable domain is EAEVAQSPRYKITEKSQAVAFWCDPISGHATLYWYRQILGQGPELLVQFQDESVVDDSQLPKDRFSAERLKGVDSTLKIQPAELGDSAMYLCASSRGGTTLFSYNEQFFGPGTRLTVL.

The chain carries TRBV6-5 and TRBJ2-5; 9 bases line up with TRBD1. The V gene end was trimmed by 4 bases and the J gene end by 6 bases; junction bases not matched to a gene: 21. From germline, CDR1 is MNHEY and CDR2 SVGAGI. The CDR3 has 19 residues. This CDR3 is CASSSTGTGLSYPPKTQYF. As DNA, the CDR3 is TGTGCCAGCAGTTCCACCGGGACAGGGCTTTCCTATCCCCCGAAGACCCAGTACTTC.

Ten or more counts support this clonotype. This chain joins TRBV4-1 and TRBJ2-3; 13 bases align to TRBD2. Germline assignment: CDR1 MGHRA and CDR2 YSYEKL. Unmatched junction bases numbered 3, after V lost 3 bases and J lost 6 bases. The CDR3 consists of 15 residues. CDR3 nucleotides: TGCGCCAGCAGCCAGGGACTAGCGGGATGGGATACGCAGTATTTT. This translates into CASSQGLAGWDTQYF.

Many counts were recorded for this clonotype. The rearrangement links TRBV28 to TRBJ1-1; the D is unclear. The CDR3 totals 13 residues. V lost 3 bases and J lost 4, with 9 bases in between. Germline V gene sequence: CDR1 MDHEN, CDR2 SYDVKM. The CDR3 sequence is CASSFFRGTEAFF. For the CDR3, the DNA is TGTGCCAGCAGTTTCTTCCGGGGCACTGAAGCTTTCTTT.

The chain employs TRBV11-1 and TRBJ1-2; D not certain. From germline, CDR1 is SGHAT and CDR2 FQDESV (reference sequence). The CDR3 covers 19 residues. Trimming took 4 bases from V and 4 from J, leaving 28 bases between them. As DNA, the CDR3 is TGTGCCAGCAGCTCGACCCCTGGGTGGAGGGAAACTCCTGGCTATGGCTACACCTTC. This translates into CASSSTPGWRETPGYGYTF.

The CDR3: CASSQDARGNEKLFF. The CDR3 DNA follows: TGCGCCAGCAGCCAAGATGCGAGGGGCAATGAAAAACTGTTTTTT. The chain recombines TRBV4-3 with TRBJ1-4; a possible D gene is TRBD1 (5 bases). Per germline, CDR1 LGHNA and CDR2 YSLEER. Trimming took 0 bases from V and 5 from J, leaving 10 bases between them. The length of the CDR3 is 15 residues.

A few counts support this clonotype. This rearrangement joins TRBV28 to TRBJ2-7; D is unresolved. V gave up 7 bases and J gave up 2 bases, with 6 bases separating them. The CDR3 covers 11 residues. The germline CDR1 and CDR2 sequences are MDHEN and SYDVKM. The chain's CDR3 is CASKDPYEQYF. The DNA of the CDR3 is TGTGCCAGCAAAGATCCCTACGAGCAGTACTTC.

The chain links TRBV6-1 to TRBJ2-7, with D possibly being TRBD1 or TRBD2 (5 bases each). Between the trimmed V and J ends, which lost 5 bases and 2 bases, there was a span of 13 bases. The germline gives CDR1 MNHNS, CDR2 SASEGT. The CDR3 spans 14 residues. In nucleotides, the CDR3 is TGTGCCAGCAGTCGCAGGGAGACGACCTACGAGCAGTACTTC. Amino acid sequence: CASSRRETTYEQYF.

The chain carries TRBV30 and TRBJ2-7; D is possibly TRBD1 or TRBD2 (5 bases each). V was trimmed by 2 bases and J by 2 bases, leaving 10 bases between them. This CDR3 region has 13 residues. Germline CDR1 GTSNPN, CDR2 SVGIG (reference sequence). CDR3 DNA: TGTGCCTGGAGTCGGGGCGGTCCCTACGAGCAGTACTTC. Translated, it gives CAWSRGGPYEQYF.

This clonotype was counted between two and nine times. The chain carries TRBV20-1 and TRBJ2-1, with 9 bases fitting TRBD2. Per the germline V gene, CDR1 is DFQATT and CDR2 is SNEGSKA (reference sequence). This CDR3 region has 12 residues. The CDR3 loop reads CSGASGANEQFF. CDR3 in DNA: TGCAGCGGGGCTAGCGGGGCCAATGAGCAGTTCTTC.

V is TRBV3-1 and J is TRBJ2-5; no clear D gene. This CDR3 region has 15 residues. Germline assignment: CDR1 LGHDT and CDR2 YNNKEL (reference sequence). V lost 0 bases and J lost 4, with 12 bases in between. For the CDR3, the DNA is TGTGCCAGCAGCCAAGACCTCCCCAGTGGAGAGACCCAGTACTTC. This encodes CASSQDLPSGETQYF.

This clonotype was observed a handful of times. The chain combines TRBV12-3 or TRBV12-4 with TRBJ2-7; D remains unclear. Trimming removed 6 bases at V and 0 bases at J, with 18 bases between. This CDR3 has 16 amino acids. CDR3 bases: TGTGCCAGCAGCCGCGAGAGTGGCTCGAGCTCCTACGAGCAGTACTTC. Residues: CASSRESGSSSYEQYF.

The rearrangement links TRBV20-1 to TRBJ2-5; D is perhaps TRBD2 (5 bases). Germline V gives CDR1 DFQATT, CDR2 SNEGSKA (reference sequence). V was cut by 0 bases and J by 1 base, with 12 bases left in between. The CDR3 consists of 15 residues. The CDR3 region has the DNA TGCAGTGCTAGAGATACGAGGGCGCCCCAAGAGACCCAGTACTTC. It is translated as CSARDTRAPQETQYF.

The V gene is TRBV4-2, the J gene TRBJ2-2, with TRBD2 matching 14 bases. The CDR3 covers 21 residues. CDR1 is LGHNA and CDR2 is YNFKEQ in the germline V gene. Germline trimming cut 0 bases from V and 6 bases from J; bases unmatched to any gene: 15. The chain's CDR3 is CASSQDPTLGLAGEGSGELFF. The CDR3 DNA reads TGTGCCAGCAGCCAAGATCCGACTCTGGGACTAGCGGGGGAAGGGTCCGGGGAGCTGTTTTTT.

This clonotype was observed a handful of times. This chain connects TRBV12-3 or TRBV12-4 to TRBJ2-1, with 10 bases lining up with TRBD2. This CDR3 comprises 20 residues. V was clipped by 6 bases and J by 5 bases; unmatched bases: 22. Here the CDR3 DNA reads TGTGCCAGCAGCCGAAAACTACTAGCGGGGAGCCGACAATGGGACAATGAGCAGTTCTTC. The encoded protein is CASSRKLLAGSRQWDNEQFF.

This clonotype was counted only a few times. The chain employs TRBV15 and TRBJ2-7, with a tentative D call TRBD1 (6 bases). V was pared by 0 bases and J by 4 bases, with 13 bases between. The CDR3 runs to 15 residues. The V gene's germline CDR1 is LNHNV and CDR2 YYDKDF (reference sequence). For the CDR3, the DNA is TGTGCCACCAGCAGAGATCGTACAGGGATATACGAGCAGTACTTC. This sequence encodes CATSRDRTGIYEQYF.

This clonotype was observed a few times. The rearrangement uses TRBV10-3 and TRBJ2-7, with D maybe TRBD1 (6 bases). V lost 4 bases and J 7 bases, leaving 14 bases between the germline ends. The germline gives CDR1 ENHRY, CDR2 SYGVKD. The CDR3 consists of 13 residues. This CDR3 reads CAISAQGNEEQYF. For the CDR3, the DNA is TGTGCCATCAGTGCTCAGGGGAACGAGGAGCAGTACTTC.

This chain uses TRBV5-1 with TRBJ1-6; 8 bases fit TRBD1. The CDR3 length is 17 residues. The V and J ends lost 3 bases and 8 bases, in that order; junction bases with no gene match: 13. Germline-derived CDR1 and CDR2 are SGHRS and YFSETQ. CDR3 coding DNA: TGCGCCAGCAGCTCGACACCGATCGGGACAGGAGATTCACCCCTCCACTTT. Translated, it gives CASSSTPIGTGDSPLHF.

This rearrangement joins TRBV7-8 to TRBJ2-5; 12 bases map to TRBD2. This CDR3 contains 15 residues. The V and J ends lost 6 bases and 2 bases, in that order; junction bases with no gene match: 4. The germline V gene encodes CDR1 SGHVS and CDR2 FQNEAQ. The CDR3 region is CASRSSGGDQETQYF. As DNA, the CDR3 is TGTGCCAGCAGGTCTAGCGGGGGGGATCAAGAGACCCAGTACTTC.

This clonotype was observed a few times. This rearrangement joins TRBV5-1 to TRBJ2-4; D remains ambiguous. The CDR3 runs to 14 residues. Per germline, CDR1 SGHRS and CDR2 YFSETQ. V lost 0 bases to trimming and J lost 5 bases, with 9 bases between them. DNA of the CDR3: TGCGCCAGCAGCTTGGAAGGAGAAGAAAACATTCAGTACTTC. Its protein is CASSLEGEENIQYF. Combining the CDR3 with reference TRBV5-1 and TRBJ2-4 gives the whole variable domain KAGVTQTPRYLIKTRGQQVTLSCSPISGHRSVSWYQQTPGQGLQFLFEYFSETQRNKGNFPGRFSGRQFSNSRSEMNVSTLELGDSALYLCASSLEGEENIQYFGAGTRLSVL.

This chain links TRBV28 with TRBJ2-7, with D tentatively TRBD2 (7 bases). The germline V gene has CDR1 MDHEN and CDR2 SYDVKM. The CDR3 is 12 amino acids. Trimming took off 5 bases at V and 12 bases at J, with 17 bases between the two ends. The CDR3 is CASSLRGGVRYF. The DNA of the CDR3 is TGTGCCAGCAGTCTCAGAGGGGGGGTTCGGTACTTC.

This clonotype was seen ten or more times. The V call is TRBV28, the J call TRBJ2-7; 8 positions match TRBD1. The J segment lost 5 bases and the V segment lost 2 bases, leaving 8 bases of the junction unmatched. Germline V gene sequence: CDR1 MDHEN, CDR2 SYDVKM. The CDR3 is 15 residues long. The CDR3 nucleotides are TGTGCCAGCAGTTTAATAGCGACAGGGGCCGACGAGCAGTACTTC. This translates into CASSLIATGADEQYF.

This clonotype has a handful of counts. The CDR3 loop reads CASSLGGGHHYKNIQYF. As DNA, the CDR3 is TGTGCCAGCAGTCTGGGGGGAGGACACCACTACAAAAACATTCAGTACTTC. The J gene is TRBJ2-4, the V gene TRBV12-3 or TRBV12-4; possibly TRBD2 for D (6 bases). Trimming shortened V by 5 bases and J by 3 bases, and 20 bases separated the two germline ends. The CDR3 runs to 17 residues.